A selection of T cell receptor beta chains follows, all from one sample in a study of blood T cell repertoires in COVID-19. The protocol was immunoSEQ multiplex PCR, while the TCRdb copy is restricted to in-frame clones and leaves out a portion. The table lists about 180,000 clones, roughly four fifths of them singletons. Sequenced input: peripheral blood. The receptors were gathered from a woman between 65 and 79 years old with COVID-19, enrolled during active disease. The CDR3 runs from the conserved cysteine through the conserved F or W. D genes are given only for firm matches. The size entry is marked missing in some rows and otherwise reads once, few, many or a size class.

size | length | J | V | D | DNA | CDR3
once | 17 | TRBJ1-1 | TRBV7-9 | . | TGTGCCAGCAGCGAACAGGGTGGAAAATGGATGAACACTGAAGCTTTCTTT | CASSEQGGKWMNTEAFF
once | 12 | TRBJ2-7 | TRBV30 | TRBD2 | TGTGCCTCGACTAGCGGGGTCTACGAGCAGTACTTC | CASTSGVYEQYF
once | 12 | TRBJ1-1 | TRBV12-3/TRBV12-4 | . | TGTGCCAGCAGTTTGAGAGGTCAGGGAGCTTTCTTT | CASSLRGQGAFF
. | 15 | TRBJ2-1 | TRBV5-8 | TRBD2 | TGTGCCAGCAGCTTGGGACTAGCGGGAAGCAATGAGCAGTTCTTC | CASSLGLAGSNEQFF
. | 14 | TRBJ2-3 | TRBV29-1 | TRBD1 | TGCAGCGCCGGGGACAGGGAATTTTCAGATACGCAGTATTTT | CSAGDREFSDTQYF
. | 18 | TRBJ1-3 | TRBV28 | TRBD1 | TGTGCCAGCAGTTCGGGACAGGGGGACTTCACCAGTGGAAACACCATATATTTT | CASSSGQGDFTSGNTIYF
. | 15 | TRBJ2-7 | TRBV5-1 | . | TGCGCCAGCAGCCCGGCAGGACAGTATTCCTACGAGCAGTACTTC | CASSPAGQYSYEQYF
. | 15 | TRBJ1-5 | TRBV6-5 | . | TGTGCCAGCAGTTCACGGGTAAATGTCAATCAGCCCCAGCATTTT | CASSSRVNVNQPQHF
. | 14 | TRBJ2-5 | TRBV7-9 | . | TGTGCCAGCAGCCCTTACCGGGAACAAGAGACCCAGTACTTC | CASSPYREQETQYF
. | 14 | TRBJ2-1 | TRBV24-1 | TRBD2 | TGTGCCACCAGGGGAAGCGGGAGCACATTTGAGCAGTTCTTC | CATRGSGSTFEQFF
. | 15 | TRBJ2-1 | TRBV4-3 | . | TGCGCCAGCAGCCAAGGATCGAGGGAGGAGGATGAGCAGTTCTTC | CASSQGSREEDEQFF
. | 17 | TRBJ1-5 | TRBV2 | TRBD1 | TGTGCCAGCAGTCATCAGACGGACAGGGGTGGCAATCAGCCCCAGCATTTT | CASSHQTDRGGNQPQHF
few | 13 | TRBJ2-3 | TRBV6-5 | . | TGTGCCAGCAGCTTTCAACGAGTAGATACGCAGTATTTT | CASSFQRVDTQYF
. | 14 | TRBJ2-7 | TRBV5-5 | TRBD1 | TGTGCCAGCACCCGCCCCGGGACAGGGGGCGAGCAGTACTTC | CASTRPGTGGEQYF
. | 16 | TRBJ2-3 | TRBV19 | TRBD1 | TGTGCCAGTAGTCCAAGACAGGGCGCTAGCACAGATACGCAGTATTTT | CASSPRQGASTDTQYF
. | 14 | TRBJ2-2 | TRBV28 | . | TGTGCCAGCAGTGTGACAGCGAACACCGGGGAGCTGTTTTTT | CASSVTANTGELFF
many | 14 | TRBJ2-7 | TRBV14 | TRBD1 | TGTGCCAGCAGCCGACAGGGCAGGAACGACGAGCAGTACTTC | CASSRQGRNDEQYF
. | 16 | TRBJ2-6 | TRBV25-1 | . | TGTGCCAGCAGTGGGCAGTTTTCCTCTGGGGCCAACGTCCTGACTTTC | CASSGQFSSGANVLTF
. | 16 | TRBJ2-3 | TRBV15 | TRBD2 | TGTGCCACCACCGTCCGACTAGCGGGAGTCACAGATACGCAGTATTTT | CATTVRLAGVTDTQYF
. | 14 | TRBJ2-3 | TRBV2 | TRBD2 | TGTGCCAGCAGGGGGACTAGCGGCACAGATACGCAGTATTTT | CASRGTSGTDTQYF
few | 14 | TRBJ2-7 | TRBV5-4 | TRBD1 | TGTGCCAGCAGCCAACAGGGGACGAACTACGAGCAGTACTTC | CASSQQGTNYEQYF
. | 16 | TRBJ2-7 | TRBV7-2 | TRBD2 | TGTGCCAGCAGCTTAGTTGCTAGCGGGAACATTTACGAGCAGTACTTC | CASSLVASGNIYEQYF
few | 16 | TRBJ2-2 | TRBV7-9 | TRBD2 | TGTGCCAGCAGCGGGCCCGGGAGGGCCGGTAGCGGGGAGCTGTTTTTT | CASSGPGRAGSGELFF
once | 22 | TRBJ2-1 | TRBV27 | TRBD2 | TGTGCCAGCAGCTCCCCAACCCATCTAACTAGCGGGAGCAAGAAGTCCTACAATGAGCAGTTCTTC | CASSSPTHLTSGSKKSYNEQFF
. | 15 | TRBJ1-1 | TRBV6-6 | . | TGTGCCAGCTATAATGGGGCCCAGGGCAACACTGAAGCTTTCTTT | CASYNGAQGNTEAFF
. | 20 | TRBJ2-1 | TRBV4-1 | . | TGCGCCAGCAGCCAAGAAAGGGTCGGCCGACCGGGACTCCGGTACAATGAGCAGTTCTTC | CASSQERVGRPGLRYNEQFF
. | 14 | TRBJ1-4 | TRBV2 | . | TGTGCCAGCAGCTTACAGGGTGGGATGCGTGAACTGTTTTTT | CASSLQGGMRELFF